The entry below gives a single T cell receptor beta chain sequence along with its context. No antigen is known for it. No base-level quality is on record; no much larger clone is a single base apart. The entry originates in a study of T cell changes during pregnancy in multiple sclerosis (dated by TCRdb to the late 2010s). Study-level background: In women with multiple sclerosis, the researchers looked at how the T cell repertoire shifted as pregnancy progressed.

Here V drops 3 bases and J drops 0 bases, and the junction holds 5 bases not matched to any gene. The CDR3 covers 17 residues, taking in both the cysteine and the phenylalanine. CDR3 DNA only is kept here, 51 bases in frame from base 1. CDR1 and CDR2 were assigned from the germline V gene as SNHLY and FYNNEI. Library creation used the immunoSEQ multiplex PCR assay. TCRdb mirrors the immuneACCESS table, restricted to in-frame sequences. Some clones are absent from its copies; in checked studies, under half trace to an unresolved V gene, and the reason for the others is unknown. The sample table holds some 28,000 clones, of which around 90% were seen once. The top ten constitute roughly 7.4% of the sample.

The rearrangement combines TRBV2 with TRBJ1-4; 9 nucleotides in the junction match TRBD1. Sequencing was performed on CD8+ T cells from peripheral blood mononuclear cells, taken before pregnancy. The sequence was collected from a female donor with multiple sclerosis, enrolled in a pregnancy study. The DNA sequence is TGTGCCAGCAGTGAGGCCGGACAGGGGACAACTAATGAAAAACTGTTTTTT. It translates to CASSEAGQGTTNEKLFF. Where the CDR3 stops, the reference TRBV2 and TRBJ1-4 genes take over; the full variable domain is EPEVTQTPSHQVTQMGQEVILRCVPISNHLYFYWYRQILGQKVEFLVSFYNNEISEKSEIFDDQFSVERPDGSNFTLKIRSTKLEDSAMYFCASSEAGQGTTNEKLFFGSGTQLSVL.